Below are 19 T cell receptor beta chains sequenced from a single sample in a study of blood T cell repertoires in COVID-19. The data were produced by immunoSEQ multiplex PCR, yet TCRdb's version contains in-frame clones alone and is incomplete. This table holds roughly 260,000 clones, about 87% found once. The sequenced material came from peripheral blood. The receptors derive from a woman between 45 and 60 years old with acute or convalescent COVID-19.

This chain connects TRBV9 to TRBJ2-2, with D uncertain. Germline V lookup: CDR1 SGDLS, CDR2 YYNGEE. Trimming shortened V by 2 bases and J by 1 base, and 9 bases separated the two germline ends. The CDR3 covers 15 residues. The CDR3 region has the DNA TGTGCCAGCAGCGTTTCAGGTTTGAACACCGGGGAGCTGTTTTTT. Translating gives CASSVSGLNTGELFF. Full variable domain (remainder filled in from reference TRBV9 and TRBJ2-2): DSGVTQTPKHLITATGQRVTLRCSPRSGDLSVYWYQQSLDQGLQFLIQYYNGEERAKGNILERFSAQQFPDLHSELNLSSLELGDSALYFCASSVSGLNTGELFFGEGSRLTVL.

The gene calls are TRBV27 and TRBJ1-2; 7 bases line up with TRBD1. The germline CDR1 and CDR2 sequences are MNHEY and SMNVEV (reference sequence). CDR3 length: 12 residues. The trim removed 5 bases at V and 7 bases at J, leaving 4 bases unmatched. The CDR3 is CASSPGTAGYTF. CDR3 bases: TGTGCCAGCAGTCCAGGGACAGCTGGCTACACCTTC.

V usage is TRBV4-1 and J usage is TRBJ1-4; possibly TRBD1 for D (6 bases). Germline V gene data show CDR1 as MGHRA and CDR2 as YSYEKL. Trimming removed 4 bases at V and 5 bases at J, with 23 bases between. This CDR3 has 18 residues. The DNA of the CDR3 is TGCGCCAGCAGCCTTCCGTACAGGGTTCGACTCTCAAATGAAAAACTGTTTTTT. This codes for CASSLPYRVRLSNEKLFF.

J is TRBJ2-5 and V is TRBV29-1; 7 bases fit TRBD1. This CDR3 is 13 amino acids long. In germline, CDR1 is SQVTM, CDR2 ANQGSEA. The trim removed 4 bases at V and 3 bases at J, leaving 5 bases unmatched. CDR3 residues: CSVAGQSKETQYF. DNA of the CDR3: TGCAGCGTTGCGGGACAGAGCAAAGAGACCCAGTACTTC.

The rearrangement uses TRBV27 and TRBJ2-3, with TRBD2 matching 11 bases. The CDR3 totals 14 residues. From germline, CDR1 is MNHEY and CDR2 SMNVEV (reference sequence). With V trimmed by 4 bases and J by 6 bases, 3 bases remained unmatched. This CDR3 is CASSSLAGDDTQYF. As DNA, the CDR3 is TGTGCCAGCAGTTCACTAGCGGGAGACGATACGCAGTATTTT.

The CDR3 region is CASSVGLAGENEQFF. CDR3 bases: TGTGCCAGCAGCGTCGGACTAGCGGGAGAAAATGAGCAGTTCTTC. The rearrangement joins TRBV9 to TRBJ2-1, with 13 bases lining up with TRBD2. CDR3 length: 15 amino acids. With 2 bases clipped from V and 7 bases from J, the junction kept 3 bases outside the gene matches. Germline CDR1 is SGDLS and CDR2 is YYNGEE.

The CDR3, as DNA: TGTGCCAGCAGATCGGGGTCAGCCAAAAACATTCAGTACTTC. Its protein is CASRSGSAKNIQYF. V usage is TRBV11-1 and J usage is TRBJ2-4; D is perhaps TRBD2 (5 bases). This CDR3 spans 14 amino acids. Germline CDR1 reads SGHAT; CDR2 reads FQDESV (reference sequence). V lost 6 bases, J lost 0 bases, and 9 bases lay in between.

This chain's CDR3 is CASEWDRGNSPLHF. CDR3 nucleotide sequence: TGTGCCAGTGAGTGGGACAGGGGTAATTCACCCCTCCACTTT. This rearrangement joins TRBV6-5 to TRBJ1-6; TRBD1 matches 10 bases. The CDR3 contains 14 residues. After removal of 9 bases from V and 6 bases from J, the junction contained 5 bases not matched to a gene. Per the germline V gene, CDR1 is MNHEY and CDR2 is SVGAGI.

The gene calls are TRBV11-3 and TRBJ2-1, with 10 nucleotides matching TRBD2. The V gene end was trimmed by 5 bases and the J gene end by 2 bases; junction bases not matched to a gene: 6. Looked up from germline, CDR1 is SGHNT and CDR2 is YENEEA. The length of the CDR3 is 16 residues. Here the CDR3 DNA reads TGTGCCAGCAGCGTCGAGACTAGCGGGCCCTACAATGAGCAGTTCTTC. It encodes CASSVETSGPYNEQFF.

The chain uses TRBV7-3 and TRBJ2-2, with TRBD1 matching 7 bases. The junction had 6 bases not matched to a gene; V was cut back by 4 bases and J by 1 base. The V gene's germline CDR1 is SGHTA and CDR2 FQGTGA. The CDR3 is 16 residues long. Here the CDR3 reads CASSSQGTVNTGELFF. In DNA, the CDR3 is TGTGCCAGCAGCTCACAGGGGACAGTGAACACCGGGGAGCTGTTTTTT.

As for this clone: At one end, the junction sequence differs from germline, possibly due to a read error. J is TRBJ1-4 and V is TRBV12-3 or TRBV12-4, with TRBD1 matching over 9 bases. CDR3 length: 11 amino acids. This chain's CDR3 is CASSGPQGASF. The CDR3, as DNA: TGTGCCAGCAGTGGACCACAGGGGGCCTCCTTT.

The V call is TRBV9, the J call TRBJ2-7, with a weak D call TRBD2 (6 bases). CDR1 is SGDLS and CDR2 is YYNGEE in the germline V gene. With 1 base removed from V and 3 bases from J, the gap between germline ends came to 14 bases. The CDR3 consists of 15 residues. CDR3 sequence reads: CASSVRTSPLYEQYF. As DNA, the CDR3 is TGTGCCAGCAGCGTACGAACTAGCCCCCTCTACGAGCAGTACTTC.

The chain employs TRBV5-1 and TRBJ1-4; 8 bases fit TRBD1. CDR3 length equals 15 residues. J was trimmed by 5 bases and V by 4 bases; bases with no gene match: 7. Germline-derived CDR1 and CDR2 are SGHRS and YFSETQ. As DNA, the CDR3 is TGCGCCAGCAGCGCGAATACAGGGGGGAATGAAAAACTGTTTTTT. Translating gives CASSANTGGNEKLFF.

For the CDR3, the DNA is TGTGCCAGCGCCCAGGGGGCAGGGGAAAAACTGTTTTTT. Amino acid sequence: CASAQGAGEKLFF. The V gene is TRBV18, the J gene TRBJ1-4, with TRBD1 matching over 8 bases. This CDR3 is built from 13 residues. The V gene end was trimmed by 8 bases and the J gene end by 8 bases; junction bases not matched to a gene: 7. Germline V gives CDR1 KGHSH, CDR2 LQKENI.

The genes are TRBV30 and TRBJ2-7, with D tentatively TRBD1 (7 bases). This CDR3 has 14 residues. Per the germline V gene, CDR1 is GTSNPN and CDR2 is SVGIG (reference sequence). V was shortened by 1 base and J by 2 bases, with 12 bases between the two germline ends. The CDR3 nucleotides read TGTGCCTGGAGTGAACCAGGGGGGACCTACGAGCAGTACTTC. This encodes CAWSEPGGTYEQYF.

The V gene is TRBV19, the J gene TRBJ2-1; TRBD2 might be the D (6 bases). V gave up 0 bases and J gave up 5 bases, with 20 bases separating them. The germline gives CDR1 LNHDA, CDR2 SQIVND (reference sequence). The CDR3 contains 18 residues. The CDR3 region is CASSIDPYRETVNNEQFF. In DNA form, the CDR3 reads TGTGCCAGTAGTATAGATCCATACCGGGAGACAGTAAACAATGAGCAGTTCTTC.

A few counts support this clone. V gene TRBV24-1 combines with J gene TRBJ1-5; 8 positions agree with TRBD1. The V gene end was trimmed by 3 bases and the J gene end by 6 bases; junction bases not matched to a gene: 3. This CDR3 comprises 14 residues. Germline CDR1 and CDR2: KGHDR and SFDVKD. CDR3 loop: CATSDGQGSQPQHF. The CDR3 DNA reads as TGTGCCACCAGTGATGGACAGGGTAGTCAGCCCCAGCATTTT.

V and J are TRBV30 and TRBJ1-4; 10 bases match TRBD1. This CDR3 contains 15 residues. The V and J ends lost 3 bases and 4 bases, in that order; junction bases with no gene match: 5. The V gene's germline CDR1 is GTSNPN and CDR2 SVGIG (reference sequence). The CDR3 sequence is CAWSPGQGVNEKLFF. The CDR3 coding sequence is TGTGCCTGGAGCCCTGGACAGGGGGTTAATGAAAAACTGTTTTTT.

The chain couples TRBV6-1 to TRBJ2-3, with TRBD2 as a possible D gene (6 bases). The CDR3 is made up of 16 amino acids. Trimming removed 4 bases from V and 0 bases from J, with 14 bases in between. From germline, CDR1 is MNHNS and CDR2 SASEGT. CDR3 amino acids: CASSVGLTTSTDTQYF. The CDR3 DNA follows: TGTGCCAGCAGTGTCGGACTAACAACTAGCACAGATACGCAGTATTTT.